What follows are 13 T cell receptor beta chains derived from one specimen sequenced in a study of blood T cell repertoires in COVID-19. The data were produced by immunoSEQ multiplex PCR, yet TCRdb's version contains in-frame clones alone and is incomplete. The data hold 250,000 to 350,000 clones, with around nine tenths observed a single time. Sequenced input: peripheral blood. Receptor source: a woman in her sixties with acute or convalescent COVID-19.

This chain links TRBV11-1 with TRBJ2-2; D uncertain. This CDR3 is 12 amino acids long. The germline V and J ends were trimmed by 0 bases and 7 bases, with 3 bases remaining between them. Germline loops: CDR1 SGHAT, CDR2 FQDESV (reference sequence). CDR3 sequence (DNA): TGTGCCAGCAGCTTAGCCCACGGGGAGCTGTTTTTT. Translated: CASSLAHGELFF. Looking up the rest from reference TRBV11-1 and TRBJ2-2 gives the full variable domain: EAEVAQSPRYKITEKSQAVAFWCDPISGHATLYWYRQILGQGPELLVQFQDESVVDDSQLPKDRFSAERLKGVDSTLKIQPAELGDSAMYLCASSLAHGELFFGEGSRLTVL.

The chain links TRBV5-1 to TRBJ2-5; D perhaps matches TRBD2 (5 bases). Germline V gives CDR1 SGHRS, CDR2 YFSETQ. V was cut by 2 bases and J by 4 bases, with 9 bases left in between. CDR3 length equals 13 residues. The CDR3 coding sequence is TGCGCCAGCAGCTTAAAAGGAGGAGAGACCCAGTACTTC. Translating it yields CASSLKGGETQYF. Full variable domain (outside the CDR3, taken from reference TRBV5-1 and TRBJ2-5): KAGVTQTPRYLIKTRGQQVTLSCSPISGHRSVSWYQQTPGQGLQFLFEYFSETQRNKGNFPGRFSGRQFSNSRSEMNVSTLELGDSALYLCASSLKGGETQYFGPGTRLLVL.

This chain uses TRBV27 with TRBJ2-3; 9 bases are a match to TRBD2. Looked up from germline, CDR1 is MNHEY and CDR2 is SMNVEV (reference sequence). V lost 6 bases to trimming and J lost 1 base; unmatched junction nucleotides: 2. CDR3 length: 14 amino acids. The CDR3 DNA sequence: TGTGCCAGCAGATCTAGCGGGGGCACAGATACGCAGTATTTT. This encodes CASRSSGGTDTQYF.

The genes are TRBV5-4 and TRBJ1-2; 7 nucleotides match TRBD1. The germline V gene has CDR1 SGHNT and CDR2 YYREEE (reference sequence). The CDR3 sequence is 14 residues long. The V gene end was trimmed by 4 bases and the J gene end by 3 bases; junction bases not matched to a gene: 6. The CDR3 loop reads CASSPRDSDYGYTF. The CDR3 DNA follows: TGTGCCAGCAGCCCCCGGGACAGCGACTATGGCTACACCTTC.

V usage is TRBV29-1 and J usage is TRBJ2-7, with a possible D match to TRBD1 (7 bases). V lost 7 bases, J lost 3 bases, and 22 bases lay in between. The V gene's germline CDR1 is SQVTM and CDR2 ANQGSEA. The CDR3 sequence is 15 residues long. For the CDR3, the DNA is TGCAGCGCCGTGGGGGGTCGGGGACAGAACTACGAGCAGTACTTC. Its protein is CSAVGGRGQNYEQYF.

The chain links TRBV7-3 to TRBJ2-2, with D possibly matching TRBD1 (6 bases). Germline loops: CDR1 SGHTA, CDR2 FQGTGA. CDR3 length: 14 amino acids. Trimming removed 3 bases from V and 5 bases from J, with 10 bases in between. This chain's CDR3 is CASSLDRKTGELFF. CDR3 sequence (DNA): TGTGCCAGCAGCTTGGACAGAAAGACCGGGGAGCTGTTTTTT.

The chain links TRBV20-1 to TRBJ2-1; D may be TRBD2 (6 bases). The length of the CDR3 is 15 residues. The germline V gene encodes CDR1 DFQATT and CDR2 SNEGSKA (reference sequence). The V and J ends lost 3 bases and 2 bases respectively, with 14 bases between them. CDR3 bases: TGCAGTGCTAGTGGGGGAGGTAGCACCTACAATGAGCAGTTCTTC. It translates to CSASGGGSTYNEQFF.

J is TRBJ1-5 and V is TRBV18; D gene uncertain. V was trimmed by 5 bases and J by 0 bases, leaving 14 bases between them. Germline CDR1 is KGHSH and CDR2 is LQKENI. This CDR3 has 16 residues. CDR3 coding DNA: TGTGCCAGCTCATCCAGCGTACCAGATAGCAATCAGCCCCAGCATTTT. It is translated as CASSSSVPDSNQPQHF. Full variable domain (remainder filled in from reference TRBV18 and TRBJ1-5): NAGVMQNPRHLVRRRGQEARLRCSPMKGHSHVYWYRQLPEEGLKFMVYLQKENIIDESGMPKERFSAEFPKEGPSILRIQQVVRGDSAAYFCASSSSVPDSNQPQHFGDGTRLSIL.

The V gene is TRBV27, the J gene TRBJ1-1; the match to TRBD1 covers 7 bases. Trimming cost V 7 bases and J 3 bases; bases outside gene matches: 11. The CDR3 totals 15 residues. Germline-derived CDR1 and CDR2 are MNHEY and SMNVEV (reference sequence). The chain's CDR3 is CASTGAGGWYTEAFF. The CDR3 DNA is TGTGCCAGCACCGGGGCAGGGGGATGGTACACTGAAGCTTTCTTT.

The chain employs TRBV5-1 and TRBJ2-5, with TRBD2 matching 8 bases. This CDR3 has 17 amino acids. Germline loops: CDR1 SGHRS, CDR2 YFSETQ. V dropped 0 bases and J dropped 1; count of bases not matched to a gene: 8. The CDR3 coding sequence is TGCGCCAGCAGCTTGGGTGGTAGCGGGGACCTCCAAGAGACCCAGTACTTC. It codes for CASSLGGSGDLQETQYF.

The rearrangement joins TRBV24-1 to TRBJ2-1, with 9 bases fitting TRBD1. This CDR3 is 17 amino acids long. The V gene end was trimmed by 5 bases and the J gene end by 6 bases; junction bases not matched to a gene: 13. The germline gives CDR1 KGHDR, CDR2 SFDVKD. CDR3 region: CATSAPWGTGPGNEQFF. As DNA, the CDR3 is TGTGCCACCAGTGCCCCATGGGGGACAGGGCCAGGCAATGAGCAGTTCTTC.

J is TRBJ2-2 and V is TRBV19; TRBD1 matches at 9 bases. CDR3 length: 16 amino acids. J was trimmed by 5 bases and V by 7 bases; bases with no gene match: 11. Germline V gene lookup returns CDR1 LNHDA and CDR2 SQIVND (reference sequence). The CDR3 coding sequence is TGTGCCAGTACCCGAACACCGGGACAGGGAACCGGGGAGCTGTTTTTT. Its translation is CASTRTPGQGTGELFF.

This chain uses TRBV12-3 or TRBV12-4 with TRBJ2-5; D gene unclear. V lost 3 bases, J lost 5 bases, and 4 bases lay in between. The CDR3 loop spans 11 amino acids. The CDR3: CASSFEETQYF. CDR3 bases: TGTGCCAGCAGTTTTGAGGAGACCCAGTACTTC.